Listed below are T cell receptor beta chains from one sample, sequenced in a study of beta chain features in type 1 diabetes. Profiled with immunoSEQ multiplex PCR; TCRdb holds only in-frame clones, not every one. This sample has 630,000 or so clones; about 14% occur once, and the top ten carry 0.035% to 0.045%. The specimen sequenced was naive CD4+ T cells from blood. All receptors come from a young man with type 1 diabetes. The CDR3 runs from the conserved cysteine through the conserved F or W. D genes are given only for firm matches. Some rows have no size entry. The others give once, few or many, or a class for an expanded clone.

len: 10
abundance: few
d_gene: .
v_gene: TRBV20-1
j_gene: TRBJ2-3
CDR3aa: CSARGDTQYF
CDR3nt: TGCAGTGCTAGAGGAGATACGCAGTATTTT

len: 14
abundance: few
d_gene: .
v_gene: TRBV4-3
j_gene: TRBJ1-6
CDR3aa: CASSQAVQQSPLHF
CDR3nt: TGCGCCAGCAGCCAAGCGGTCCAGCAGTCACCCCTCCACTTT

len: 14
abundance: .
d_gene: TRBD2
v_gene: TRBV19
j_gene: TRBJ2-7
CDR3aa: CASKASGSLYEQYF
CDR3nt: TGTGCCAGTAAGGCTAGCGGGAGTCTCTACGAGCAGTACTTC

len: 12
abundance: few
d_gene: .
v_gene: TRBV7-2
j_gene: TRBJ2-3
CDR3aa: CASSSPPDTQYF
CDR3nt: TGTGCCAGCAGCTCGCCCCCAGATACGCAGTATTTT

len: 14
abundance: .
d_gene: TRBD1
v_gene: TRBV5-4
j_gene: TRBJ2-7
CDR3aa: CASSASDRDGEQYF
CDR3nt: TGTGCCAGCAGCGCGAGTGACAGGGACGGCGAGCAGTACTTC

len: 14
abundance: few
d_gene: .
v_gene: TRBV27
j_gene: TRBJ2-5
CDR3aa: CASSLILRPETQYF
CDR3nt: TGTGCCAGCAGTTTAATTCTTCGTCCCGAGACCCAGTACTTC

len: 15
abundance: .
d_gene: TRBD2
v_gene: TRBV7-9
j_gene: TRBJ2-7
CDR3aa: CASSSLAEYSYEQYF
CDR3nt: TGTGCCAGCAGCTCTCTAGCGGAATACTCCTACGAGCAGTACTTC

len: 13
abundance: few
d_gene: .
v_gene: TRBV30
j_gene: TRBJ1-1
CDR3aa: CAWTLSMNTEAFF
CDR3nt: TGTGCCTGGACCCTGAGCATGAACACTGAAGCTTTCTTT

len: 14
abundance: .
d_gene: TRBD1
v_gene: TRBV30
j_gene: TRBJ2-3
CDR3aa: CAWSYRGGTDTQYF
CDR3nt: TGTGCCTGGAGTTACAGGGGTGGCACAGATACGCAGTATTTT

len: 11
abundance: few
d_gene: .
v_gene: TRBV2
j_gene: TRBJ1-1
CDR3aa: CASRSDRKAFF
CDR3nt: TGTGCCAGCAGATCCGACAGGAAAGCTTTCTTT

len: 14
abundance: .
d_gene: .
v_gene: TRBV5-4
j_gene: TRBJ1-6
CDR3aa: CASSFYTINSPLHF
CDR3nt: TGTGCCAGCAGCTTCTACACCATAAATTCACCCCTCCACTTT

len: 13
abundance: few
d_gene: .
v_gene: TRBV7-9
j_gene: TRBJ1-5
CDR3aa: CASSIEGNQPQHF
CDR3nt: TGTGCCAGCAGTATCGAAGGGAATCAGCCCCAGCATTTT

len: 13
abundance: .
d_gene: .
v_gene: TRBV5-1
j_gene: TRBJ2-7
CDR3aa: CASSSQPPAEQYF
CDR3nt: TGCGCCAGCAGCTCCCAACCTCCCGCCGAGCAGTACTTC

len: 15
abundance: .
d_gene: .
v_gene: TRBV19
j_gene: TRBJ1-5
CDR3aa: CASSNIQLPNQPQHF
CDR3nt: TGTGCCAGTAGTAATATTCAGTTACCTAATCAGCCCCAGCATTTT

len: 13
abundance: few
d_gene: TRBD1
v_gene: TRBV2
j_gene: TRBJ1-2
CDR3aa: CASSTGVGDGYTF
CDR3nt: TGTGCCAGCAGTACAGGGGTTGGAGATGGCTACACCTTC

len: 13
abundance: few
d_gene: .
v_gene: TRBV28
j_gene: TRBJ2-1
CDR3aa: CASSFGLGDEQFF
CDR3nt: TGTGCCAGCAGTTTCGGGCTAGGGGATGAGCAGTTCTTC

len: 15
abundance: few
d_gene: .
v_gene: TRBV9
j_gene: TRBJ2-1
CDR3aa: CASSEAPHRDNEQFF
CDR3nt: TGTGCCAGCAGCGAAGCACCCCACAGGGACAATGAGCAGTTCTTC

len: 15
abundance: .
d_gene: TRBD2
v_gene: TRBV2
j_gene: TRBJ2-5
CDR3aa: CASSDGAGGQETQYF
CDR3nt: TGTGCCAGCAGTGATGGGGCGGGAGGGCAAGAGACCCAGTACTTC

len: 16
abundance: .
d_gene: .
v_gene: TRBV7-2
j_gene: TRBJ1-2
CDR3aa: CASSLGAADPSRGYTF
CDR3nt: TGTGCCAGCAGCTTAGGCGCGGCAGATCCTAGTAGGGGCTACACCTTC

len: 15
abundance: .
d_gene: TRBD1
v_gene: TRBV7-9
j_gene: TRBJ2-7
CDR3aa: CASSIGQGAAYEQYF
CDR3nt: TGTGCCAGCAGCATAGGACAGGGGGCGGCCTACGAGCAGTACTTC

len: 17
abundance: .
d_gene: TRBD2
v_gene: TRBV7-2
j_gene: TRBJ2-7
CDR3aa: CASSRPSGAYVWTEQYF
CDR3nt: TGTGCCAGCAGCCGACCTAGCGGAGCCTACGTATGGACCGAGCAGTACTTC

len: 13
abundance: few
d_gene: .
v_gene: TRBV6-5
j_gene: TRBJ2-5
CDR3aa: CASSYDVLETQYF
CDR3nt: TGTGCCAGCAGTTACGATGTCTTAGAGACCCAGTACTTC

len: 11
abundance: once
d_gene: TRBD1
v_gene: TRBV4-1
j_gene: TRBJ1-3
CDR3aa: CPRGSGNTIYF
CDR3nt: TGCCCCAGGGGGAGTGGAAACACCATATATTTT

len: 13
abundance: few
d_gene: TRBD1
v_gene: TRBV28
j_gene: TRBJ2-7
CDR3aa: CASRPGQVKAWYF
CDR3nt: TGTGCCAGCAGACCGGGACAGGTTAAAGCTTGGTACTTC

len: 15
abundance: few
d_gene: .
v_gene: TRBV5-1
j_gene: TRBJ1-2
CDR3aa: CASSSGPERSGGYTF
CDR3nt: TGCGCCAGCAGCTCGGGCCCGGAGCGCTCCGGTGGCTACACCTTC

len: 17
abundance: .
d_gene: TRBD1
v_gene: TRBV5-6
j_gene: TRBJ2-1
CDR3aa: CASSLSMAGQGYNEQFF
CDR3nt: TGTGCCAGCAGCTTGAGCATGGCGGGACAGGGCTACAATGAGCAGTTCTTC

len: 12
abundance: few
d_gene: .
v_gene: TRBV9
j_gene: TRBJ1-2
CDR3aa: CASSVGGYGYTF
CDR3nt: TGTGCCAGCAGCGTAGGAGGGTATGGCTACACCTTC

len: 14
abundance: few
d_gene: .
v_gene: TRBV9
j_gene: TRBJ2-5
CDR3aa: CASSPASVAETQYF
CDR3nt: TGTGCCAGCAGCCCCGCCAGCGTAGCAGAGACCCAGTACTTC

len: 17
abundance: .
d_gene: .
v_gene: TRBV9
j_gene: TRBJ1-6
CDR3aa: CASSPREGTLYNSPLHF
CDR3nt: TGTGCCAGCAGCCCCCGGGAGGGGACGCTCTATAATTCACCCCTCCACTTT

len: 15
abundance: few
d_gene: .
v_gene: TRBV7-9
j_gene: TRBJ1-4
CDR3aa: CASALMWGADEKLFF
CDR3nt: TGTGCCAGCGCCTTAATGTGGGGGGCGGATGAAAAACTGTTTTTT

len: 15
abundance: .
d_gene: .
v_gene: TRBV5-4
j_gene: TRBJ2-3
CDR3aa: CASSSDGRQSDTQYF
CDR3nt: TGTGCCAGCAGCTCTGATGGACGCCAATCGGATACGCAGTATTTT

len: 16
abundance: few
d_gene: .
v_gene: TRBV7-2
j_gene: TRBJ2-1
CDR3aa: CASSRTRATHYNEQFF
CDR3nt: TGTGCCAGCAGCCGGACCCGCGCGACTCACTACAATGAGCAGTTCTTC

len: 14
abundance: .
d_gene: .
v_gene: TRBV14
j_gene: TRBJ1-4
CDR3aa: CASSQGPWEEKLFF
CDR3nt: TGTGCCAGCAGCCAAGGACCCTGGGAGGAAAAACTGTTTTTT

len: 15
abundance: .
d_gene: .
v_gene: TRBV6-6
j_gene: TRBJ1-3
CDR3aa: CAAMFSADTGNTIYF
CDR3nt: TGTGCCGCCATGTTCTCGGCGGACACTGGAAACACCATATATTTT

len: 15
abundance: few
d_gene: TRBD2
v_gene: TRBV30
j_gene: TRBJ2-3
CDR3aa: CAWNLAGGATDTQYF
CDR3nt: TGTGCCTGGAATCTGGCGGGGGGCGCCACAGATACGCAGTATTTT

len: 14
abundance: once
d_gene: TRBD1
v_gene: TRBV29-1
j_gene: TRBJ1-5
CDR3aa: CSHYRDRYNQPQHF
CDR3nt: TGCAGCCACTACCGGGACAGGTATAATCAGCCCCAGCATTTT

len: 17
abundance: few
d_gene: TRBD1
v_gene: TRBV7-9
j_gene: TRBJ1-4
CDR3aa: CASSLSPQGARNEKLFF
CDR3nt: TGTGCCAGCAGCTTATCACCACAGGGGGCCCGGAATGAAAAACTGTTTTTT

len: 15
abundance: few
d_gene: TRBD1
v_gene: TRBV5-4
j_gene: TRBJ1-2
CDR3aa: CASSLPGQGAYGYTF
CDR3nt: TGTGCCAGCAGTTTGCCGGGACAGGGGGCGTATGGCTACACCTTC

len: 15
abundance: .
d_gene: .
v_gene: TRBV28
j_gene: TRBJ2-7
CDR3aa: CASTLGGIPAYEQYF
CDR3nt: TGTGCCAGCACCTTAGGCGGGATACCGGCCTACGAGCAGTACTTC

len: 15
abundance: .
d_gene: TRBD2
v_gene: TRBV5-1
j_gene: TRBJ2-7
CDR3aa: CASSRTSGNSYEQYF
CDR3nt: TGCGCCAGCAGTCGGACTAGCGGAAACTCCTACGAGCAGTACTTC

len: 15
abundance: .
d_gene: .
v_gene: TRBV19
j_gene: TRBJ1-6
CDR3aa: CASNSPPGSDSPLHF
CDR3nt: TGTGCCAGTAACTCCCCGCCAGGGAGTGATTCACCCCTCCACTTT

len: 14
abundance: .
d_gene: .
v_gene: TRBV7-9
j_gene: TRBJ1-1
CDR3aa: CASSLGLGHTEAFF
CDR3nt: TGTGCCAGCAGCTTAGGACTGGGCCACACTGAAGCTTTCTTT

len: 10
abundance: few
d_gene: TRBD2
v_gene: TRBV20-1
j_gene: TRBJ2-7
CDR3aa: CSVAGASQDF
CDR3nt: TGCAGTGTGGCGGGAGCAAGCCAAGACTTC

len: 14
abundance: .
d_gene: TRBD1
v_gene: TRBV7-2
j_gene: TRBJ2-7
CDR3aa: CASSLHGTGGEQYF
CDR3nt: TGTGCCAGCAGCTTACACGGGACAGGGGGCGAGCAGTACTTC

len: 13
abundance: .
d_gene: .
v_gene: TRBV27
j_gene: TRBJ2-6
CDR3aa: CASSNLLRNVLTF
CDR3nt: TGTGCCAGCAGTAACTTGTTAAGGAACGTCCTGACTTTC

len: 15
abundance: .
d_gene: TRBD2
v_gene: TRBV9
j_gene: TRBJ2-2
CDR3aa: CASSRTSGSVGELFF
CDR3nt: TGTGCCAGCAGCCGGACTAGCGGGAGCGTCGGGGAGCTGTTTTTT

len: 13
abundance: few
d_gene: .
v_gene: TRBV18
j_gene: TRBJ1-4
CDR3aa: CASSSRQVEKLFF
CDR3nt: TGTGCCAGCTCATCCCGACAGGTTGAAAAACTGTTTTTT

len: 15
abundance: .
d_gene: .
v_gene: TRBV6-6
j_gene: TRBJ2-7
CDR3aa: CASRPSRDIHYEQYF
CDR3nt: TGTGCCAGCAGGCCGAGCCGGGACATCCACTACGAGCAGTACTTC

len: 14
abundance: few
d_gene: TRBD1
v_gene: TRBV6-5
j_gene: TRBJ1-4
CDR3aa: CASSRTGSNEKLFF
CDR3nt: TGTGCCAGCAGTAGGACAGGATCTAATGAAAAACTGTTTTTT

len: 13
abundance: few
d_gene: .
v_gene: TRBV29-1
j_gene: TRBJ1-2
CDR3aa: CSTEEGRSSGYTF
CDR3nt: TGCAGCACTGAGGAGGGCAGATCAAGTGGCTACACCTTC

len: 15
abundance: few
d_gene: .
v_gene: TRBV11-2
j_gene: TRBJ2-2
CDR3aa: CASSLVAPLTGELFF
CDR3nt: TGTGCCAGCAGCTTAGTGGCTCCCCTCACCGGGGAGCTGTTTTTT

len: 14
abundance: .
d_gene: .
v_gene: TRBV29-1
j_gene: TRBJ1-1
CDR3aa: CSVEDVRGATEAFF
CDR3nt: TGCAGCGTTGAAGATGTAAGAGGGGCCACTGAAGCTTTCTTT

len: 15
abundance: .
d_gene: .
v_gene: TRBV2
j_gene: TRBJ2-6
CDR3aa: CASSVGDSGANVLTF
CDR3nt: TGTGCCAGCAGTGTAGGGGACTCTGGGGCCAACGTCCTGACTTTC

len: 12
abundance: .
d_gene: .
v_gene: TRBV6-5
j_gene: TRBJ1-6
CDR3aa: CASGDGDSPLHF
CDR3nt: TGTGCCAGCGGTGACGGCGATTCACCCCTCCACTTT

len: 15
abundance: .
d_gene: .
v_gene: TRBV27
j_gene: TRBJ2-7
CDR3aa: CAARFTASSSYEQYF
CDR3nt: TGTGCCGCCCGATTCACCGCGTCAAGCTCCTACGAGCAGTACTTC

len: 10
abundance: few
d_gene: .
v_gene: TRBV29-1
j_gene: TRBJ2-3
CDR3aa: CSAGAHTQYF
CDR3nt: TGCAGCGCCGGGGCCCATACGCAGTATTTT

len: 15
abundance: few
d_gene: TRBD1
v_gene: TRBV7-2
j_gene: TRBJ1-2
CDR3aa: CASFRGGTGSYGYTF
CDR3nt: TGTGCCAGCTTTCGCGGCGGGACAGGGTCGTATGGCTACACCTTC

len: 13
abundance: few
d_gene: .
v_gene: TRBV6-6
j_gene: TRBJ2-3
CDR3aa: CASSYLDKYTQYF
CDR3nt: TGTGCCAGCAGTTACCTGGACAAGTATACGCAGTATTTT

len: 14
abundance: .
d_gene: .
v_gene: TRBV25-1
j_gene: TRBJ1-1
CDR3aa: CASRTDSPNTEAFF
CDR3nt: TGTGCCAGCAGGACGGACAGCCCGAACACTGAAGCTTTCTTT